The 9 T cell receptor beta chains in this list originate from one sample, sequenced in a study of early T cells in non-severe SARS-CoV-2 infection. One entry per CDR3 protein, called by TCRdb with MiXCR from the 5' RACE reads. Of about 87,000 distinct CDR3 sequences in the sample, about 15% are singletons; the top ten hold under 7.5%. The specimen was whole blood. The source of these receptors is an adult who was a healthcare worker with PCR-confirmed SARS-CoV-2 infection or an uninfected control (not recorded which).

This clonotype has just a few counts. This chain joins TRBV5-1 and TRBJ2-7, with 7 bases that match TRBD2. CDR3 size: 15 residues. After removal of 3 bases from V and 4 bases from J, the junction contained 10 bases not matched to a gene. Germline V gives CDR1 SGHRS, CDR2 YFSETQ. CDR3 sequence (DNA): TGCGCCAGCAGCTCCCTGGATCGGGGAGGGTACGAGCAGTACTTC. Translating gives CASSSLDRGGYEQYF.

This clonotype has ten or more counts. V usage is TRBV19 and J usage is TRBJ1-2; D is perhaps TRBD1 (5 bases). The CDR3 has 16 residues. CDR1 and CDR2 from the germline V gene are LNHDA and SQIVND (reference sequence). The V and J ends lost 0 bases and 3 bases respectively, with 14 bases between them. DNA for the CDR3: TGTGCCAGTAGTATAGATCTTCCCGCAGGGCACTATGGCTACACCTTC. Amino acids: CASSIDLPAGHYGYTF. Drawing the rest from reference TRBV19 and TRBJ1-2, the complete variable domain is DGGITQSPKYLFRKEGQNVTLSCEQNLNHDAMYWYRQDPGQGLRLIYYSQIVNDFQKGDIAEGYSVSREKKESFPLTVTSAQKNPTAFYLCASSIDLPAGHYGYTFGSGTRLTVV.

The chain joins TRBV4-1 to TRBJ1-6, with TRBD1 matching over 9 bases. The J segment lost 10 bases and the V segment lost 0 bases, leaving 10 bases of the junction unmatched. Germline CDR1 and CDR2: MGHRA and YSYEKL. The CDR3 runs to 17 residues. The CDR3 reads CASSQDPRGTGRSPLHF. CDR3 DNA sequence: TGCGCCAGCAGCCAAGATCCGAGGGGGACAGGGCGATCACCCCTCCACTTT.

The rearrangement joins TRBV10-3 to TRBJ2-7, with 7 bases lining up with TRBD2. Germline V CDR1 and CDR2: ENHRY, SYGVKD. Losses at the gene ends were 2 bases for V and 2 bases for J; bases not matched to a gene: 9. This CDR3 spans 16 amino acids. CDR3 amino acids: CAISELPSGDPYEQYF. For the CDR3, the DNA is TGTGCCATCAGTGAGCTACCTAGCGGAGACCCCTACGAGCAGTACTTC.

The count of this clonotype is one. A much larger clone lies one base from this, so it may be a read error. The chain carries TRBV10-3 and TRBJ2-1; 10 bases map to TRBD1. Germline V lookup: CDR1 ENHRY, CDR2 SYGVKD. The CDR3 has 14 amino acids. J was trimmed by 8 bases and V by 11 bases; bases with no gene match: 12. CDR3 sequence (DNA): TGTGCCGTCGACCAGGGACAGGGGATTCATGAGCAGTTCTTC. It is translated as CAVDQGQGIHEQFF.

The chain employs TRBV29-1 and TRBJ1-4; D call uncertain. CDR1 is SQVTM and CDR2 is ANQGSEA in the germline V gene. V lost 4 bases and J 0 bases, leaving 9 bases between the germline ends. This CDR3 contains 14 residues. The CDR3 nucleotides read TGCAGCGTTGGTGAGGGAGCAACTAATGAAAAACTGTTTTTT. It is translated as CSVGEGATNEKLFF.

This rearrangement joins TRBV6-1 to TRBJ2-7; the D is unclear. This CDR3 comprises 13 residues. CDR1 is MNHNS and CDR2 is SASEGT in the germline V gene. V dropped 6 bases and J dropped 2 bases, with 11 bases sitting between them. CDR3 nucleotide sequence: TGTGCCAGCAGACAAGCTGCCACCTACGAGCAGTACTTC. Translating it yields CASRQAATYEQYF.

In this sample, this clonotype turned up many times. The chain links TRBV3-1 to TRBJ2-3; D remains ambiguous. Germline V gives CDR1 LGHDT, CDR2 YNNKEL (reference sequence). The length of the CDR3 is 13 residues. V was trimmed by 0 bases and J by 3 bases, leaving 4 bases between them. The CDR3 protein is CASSQESTDTQYF. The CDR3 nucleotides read TGTGCCAGCAGCCAAGAATCTACAGATACGCAGTATTTT.

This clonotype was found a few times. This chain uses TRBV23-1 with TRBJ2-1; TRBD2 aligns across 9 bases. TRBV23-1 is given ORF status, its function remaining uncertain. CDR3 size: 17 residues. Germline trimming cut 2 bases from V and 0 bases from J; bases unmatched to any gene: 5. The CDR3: CASSQHASGDSYNEQFF. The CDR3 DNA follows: TGCGCCAGCAGTCAACATGCTAGCGGGGACTCCTACAATGAGCAGTTCTTC.